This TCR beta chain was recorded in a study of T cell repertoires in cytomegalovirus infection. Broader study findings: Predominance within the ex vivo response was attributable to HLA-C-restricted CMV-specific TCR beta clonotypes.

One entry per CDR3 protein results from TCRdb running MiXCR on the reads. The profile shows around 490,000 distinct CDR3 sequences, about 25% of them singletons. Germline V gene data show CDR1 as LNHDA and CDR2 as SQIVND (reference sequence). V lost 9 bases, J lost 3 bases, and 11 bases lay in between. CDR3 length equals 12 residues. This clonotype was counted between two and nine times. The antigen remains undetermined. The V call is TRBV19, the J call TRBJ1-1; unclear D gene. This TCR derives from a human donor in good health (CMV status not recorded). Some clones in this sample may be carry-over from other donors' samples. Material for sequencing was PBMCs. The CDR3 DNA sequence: TGTGCCAGCGGAGAAATCTACACTGAAGCTTTCTTT. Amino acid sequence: CASGEIYTEAFF.